The clone carrying this T cell receptor (beta chain) showed up many times. Its cognate antigen is unknown. Amplification of TCR beta CDR3 regions used RNA transcripts. The authors performed first-round RT-PCR with HTBI primers and then a second-round multiplex PCR. In TCRdb, the multiplex PCR reads were re-called with MiXCR into one record per CDR3 protein. This sample has approximately 210,000 distinct CDR3 sequences; roughly 27% occur once, and the top ten carry approximately 9.1%. The sample belongs to a study of Graves' ophthalmopathy and Graves' hyperthyroidism. Broader study findings: Between ophthalmopathy and stable hyperthyroidism, a 13-signature model drew a separation with just over 85% sensitivity and roughly 78% specificity. Predictions made by the model for ophthalmopathy progression reached 70% to 71% sensitivity and around 72% specificity.

Other autoimmune diseases, uncontrolled infections, pregnancy or lactation excluded patients from enrollment. It was from roughly 10 ml of fresh peripheral blood that the PBMCs came. The CDR3 consists of 16 residues. V gave up 2 bases and J gave up 5 bases, with 15 bases separating them. CDR1 SGHDN and CDR2 FVKESK come from the germline V gene. This TCR came from a man in his forties or fifties with Graves' ophthalmopathy. The genes are TRBV14 and TRBJ2-2; maybe TRBD2 (6 bases). Sequences were obtained from peripheral blood. CDR3 protein: CASSQLEGRRTGELFF. The CDR3, as DNA: TGTGCCAGCAGCCAATTGGAGGGCCGTCGGACCGGGGAGCTGTTTTTT.